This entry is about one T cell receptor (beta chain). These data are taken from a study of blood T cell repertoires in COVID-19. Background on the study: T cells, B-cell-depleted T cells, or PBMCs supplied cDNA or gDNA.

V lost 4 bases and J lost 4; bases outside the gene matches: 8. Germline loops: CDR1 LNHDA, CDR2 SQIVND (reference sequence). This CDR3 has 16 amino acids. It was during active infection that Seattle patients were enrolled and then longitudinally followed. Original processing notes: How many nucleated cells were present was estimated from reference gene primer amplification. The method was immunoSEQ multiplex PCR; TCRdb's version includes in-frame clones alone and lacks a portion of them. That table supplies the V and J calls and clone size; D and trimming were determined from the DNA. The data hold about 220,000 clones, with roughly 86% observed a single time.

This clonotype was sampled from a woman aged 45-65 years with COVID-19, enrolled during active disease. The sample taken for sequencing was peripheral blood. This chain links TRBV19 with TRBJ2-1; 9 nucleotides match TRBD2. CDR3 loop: CASSTRKRGAYNEQFF. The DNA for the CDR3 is TGTGCCAGTAGTACTCGGAAGCGGGGGGCGTACAATGAGCAGTTCTTC.